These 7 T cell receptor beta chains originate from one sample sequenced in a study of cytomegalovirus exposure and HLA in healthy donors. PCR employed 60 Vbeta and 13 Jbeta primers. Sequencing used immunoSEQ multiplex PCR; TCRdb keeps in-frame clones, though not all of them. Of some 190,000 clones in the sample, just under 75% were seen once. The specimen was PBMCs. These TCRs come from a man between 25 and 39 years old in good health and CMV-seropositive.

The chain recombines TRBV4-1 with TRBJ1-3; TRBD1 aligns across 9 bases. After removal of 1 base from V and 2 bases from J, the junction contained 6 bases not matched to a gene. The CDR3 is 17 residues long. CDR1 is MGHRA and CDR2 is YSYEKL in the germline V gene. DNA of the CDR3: TGCGCCAGCAGCCAAGGGAGACAGGGGGTGACTGGAAACACCATATATTTT. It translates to CASSQGRQGVTGNTIYF.

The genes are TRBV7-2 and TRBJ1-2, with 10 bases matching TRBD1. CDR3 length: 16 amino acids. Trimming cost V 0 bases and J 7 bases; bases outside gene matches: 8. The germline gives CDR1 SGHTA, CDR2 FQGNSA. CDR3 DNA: TGTGCCAGCAGCTTAGCCTCGACAGGGGGCATTGGTGGCTACACCTTC. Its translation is CASSLASTGGIGGYTF.

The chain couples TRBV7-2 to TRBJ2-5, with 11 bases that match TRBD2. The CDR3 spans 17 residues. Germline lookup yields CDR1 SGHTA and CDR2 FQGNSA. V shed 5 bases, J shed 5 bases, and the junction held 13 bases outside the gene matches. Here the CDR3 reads CASSPGVSGGALETQYF. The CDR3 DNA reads TGTGCCAGCAGCCCAGGGGTTAGCGGGGGGGCCTTGGAGACCCAGTACTTC.

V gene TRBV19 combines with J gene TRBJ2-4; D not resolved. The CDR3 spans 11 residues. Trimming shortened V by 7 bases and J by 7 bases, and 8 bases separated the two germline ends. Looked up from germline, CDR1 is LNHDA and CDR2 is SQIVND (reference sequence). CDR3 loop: CASTGGNIQYF. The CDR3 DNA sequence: TGTGCCAGTACGGGTGGGAACATTCAGTACTTC.

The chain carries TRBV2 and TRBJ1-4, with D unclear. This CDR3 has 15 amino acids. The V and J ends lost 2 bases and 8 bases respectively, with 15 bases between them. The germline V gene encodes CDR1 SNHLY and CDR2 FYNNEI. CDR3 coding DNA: TGTGCCAGCAGTGAACTGCGGAGTAAAAAGGAAAAACTGTTTTTT. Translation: CASSELRSKKEKLFF.

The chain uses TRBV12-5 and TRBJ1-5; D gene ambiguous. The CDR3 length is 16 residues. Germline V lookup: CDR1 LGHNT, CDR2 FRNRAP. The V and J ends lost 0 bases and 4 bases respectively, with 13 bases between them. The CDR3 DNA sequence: TGTGCTAGTGGTTTGGTACGGGGTCAAAGTAATCAGCCCCAGCATTTT. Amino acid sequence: CASGLVRGQSNQPQHF.

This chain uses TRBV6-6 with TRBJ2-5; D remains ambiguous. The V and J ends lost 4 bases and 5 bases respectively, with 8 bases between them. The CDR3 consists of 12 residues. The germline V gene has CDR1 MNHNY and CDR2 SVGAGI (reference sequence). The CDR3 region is CASSSDWETQYF. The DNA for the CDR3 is TGTGCCAGCAGTTCAGACTGGGAGACCCAGTACTTC.